The clone carrying this T cell receptor (beta chain) was recorded a few times. The antigen is unknown. This sample was included in a study of CD8+ T cells in alopecia areata. Treatment of the sample: oral pan-JAK inhibitor, 5-10 mg twice daily. Study outcomes and limitations: Scalp and blood retained many expanded lesional clones during tofacitinib.

Following extraction, RNA underwent reverse transcription to cDNA, which served as the sequencing template. Sequencing used immunoSEQ multiplex PCR; TCRdb keeps in-frame clones, though not all of them. The table includes fewer than 250,000 clones, less than 65% detected once. The germline V gene encodes CDR1 SGHTA and CDR2 FQGNSA. Trimming pared 4 bases from V and 0 bases from J, leaving 13 bases between. The CDR3 covers 16 residues. The receptor was derived from a human donor with alopecia areata. The sequenced sample was CD4+ T cells sorted from blood, obtained at week 24, from a patient treated with tofacitinib. The chain recombines TRBV7-2 with TRBJ2-4, with D possibly matching TRBD1 (6 bases). The CDR3: CASSSRHREAKNIQYF. The CDR3 nucleotides are TGTGCCAGCAGCTCCCGACACAGGGAAGCCAAAAACATTCAGTACTTC.